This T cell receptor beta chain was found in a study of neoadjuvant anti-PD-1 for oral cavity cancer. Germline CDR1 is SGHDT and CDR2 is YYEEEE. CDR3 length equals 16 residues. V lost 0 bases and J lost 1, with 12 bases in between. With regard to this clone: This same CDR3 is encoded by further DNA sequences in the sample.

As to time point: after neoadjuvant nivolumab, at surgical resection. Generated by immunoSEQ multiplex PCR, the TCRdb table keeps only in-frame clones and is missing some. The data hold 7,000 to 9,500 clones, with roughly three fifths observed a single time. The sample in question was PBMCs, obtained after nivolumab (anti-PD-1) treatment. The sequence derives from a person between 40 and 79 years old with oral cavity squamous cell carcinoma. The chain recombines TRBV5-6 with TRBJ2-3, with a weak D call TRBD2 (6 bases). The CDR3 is CASSLGRRGGTDTQYF. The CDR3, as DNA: TGTGCCAGCAGCTTGGGGAGGAGGGGAGGCACAGATACGCAGTATTTT.